This T cell receptor beta chain appears in the sequencing data of a study of blood T cell repertoires in COVID-19. In the study overall: Acute-phase and convalescent COVID-19 samples originated in the United States, Italy and Spain. The cDNA or gDNA used as material had been derived from T cells, B-cell-depleted T cells, or PBMCs.

This CDR3 contains 13 residues. Germline loops: CDR1 SQVTM, CDR2 ANQGSEA. Trimming cost V 7 bases and J 0 bases; bases outside gene matches: 2. Original processing methods: Reference gene primer amplification gave estimated nucleated cell counts. Generated by immunoSEQ multiplex PCR, the TCRdb table keeps only in-frame clones and is missing some. D and trimming come from the DNA, and the V and J calls and clone size come from that table. The sample shows 180,000 or so clones, around 85% of them seen only once. The sequencing sample was made of peripheral blood. The receptor was derived from a woman between 55 and 75 years old with acute or convalescent COVID-19. The V call is TRBV29-1, the J call TRBJ1-4; 7 bases agree with TRBD1. In nucleotides, the CDR3 is TGCAGCGGCCAGGGGGCAACTAATGAAAAACTGTTTTTT. Its translation is CSGQGATNEKLFF.